Listed below are T cell receptor beta chains from one sample, sequenced in a study of shared clonotypes between healthy human individuals. Sequenced by immunoSEQ multiplex PCR; TCRdb stores in-frame clones only, minus some. This sample carries about 680,000 clones, approximately 75% of them seen once, and the ten largest clones take approximately 1.8%. Specimen: memory CD4+ T cells sorted from blood. All receptors come from a woman aged 30 to 39 in good health. Each CDR3 is given with its conserved first and last residue. The D gene is left open where the match is weak. Only some rows state a clone size, as once, few, many or a class for expanded clones.

d_gene,v_gene,abundance,j_gene,CDR3aa,CDR3nt
TRBD2,TRBV5-1,-,TRBJ2-7,CASSLVGASGSIEQYF,TGCGCCAGCAGCTTGGTTGGGGCTAGCGGGAGTATCGAGCAGTACTTC
TRBD2,TRBV4-2,-,TRBJ2-5,CASSQRGGGRETQYF,TGTGCCAGCAGCCAACGTGGCGGGGGGCGAGAGACCCAGTACTTC
-,TRBV7-8,few,TRBJ2-1,CASSLRETAYNEQFF,TGTGCCAGCAGCTTACGGGAAACGGCCTACAATGAGCAGTTCTTC
-,TRBV4-2,once,TRBJ2-7,CASSLAGGTHEQYF,TGTGCCAGCAGCTTGGCCGGCGGGACCCACGAGCAGTACTTC
TRBD1,TRBV10-2,once,TRBJ2-5,CASSLQGVQETQYF,TGCGCCAGCTCCCTGCAGGGGGTTCAAGAGACCCAGTACTTC
-,TRBV1,-,TRBJ2-7,CTSSLDPGTGGSDQYF,TGCACCAGCAGCCTAGACCCCGGAACAGGGGGATCCGACCAGTACTTC
TRBD2,TRBV19,-,TRBJ2-7,CASTMTSGSDEQYF,TGTGCCAGTACTATGACTAGCGGGAGTGACGAGCAGTACTTC
TRBD2,TRBV11-2,-,TRBJ2-3,CASSVGLVSTDTQYF,TGTGCCAGCAGCGTGGGACTAGTGAGCACAGATACGCAGTATTTT
-,TRBV7-7,-,TRBJ1-4,CASSQRSQGATNEKLFF,TGTGCCAGCAGCCAGAGGTCGCAGGGAGCAACTAATGAAAAACTGTTTTTT
-,TRBV4-1,-,TRBJ2-1,CASSPTAGKQFF,TGCGCCAGCAGCCCGACCGCGGGAAAGCAGTTCTTC
-,TRBV6-6,-,TRBJ2-5,CASGSGETQYF,TGTGCCAGCGGTTCGGGGGAGACCCAGTACTTC
TRBD2,TRBV19,-,TRBJ2-7,CASSIVGGSSYEQYF,TGTGCCAGTAGTATAGTTGGCGGGAGTAGCTACGAGCAGTACTTC
-,TRBV20-1,-,TRBJ2-1,CSASPLYEQFF,TGCAGTGCTAGCCCCTTATATGAGCAGTTCTTC
-,TRBV2,few,TRBJ1-4,CASSPSGYNEKLFF,TGTGCCAGCAGTCCGTCGGGCTATAATGAAAAACTGTTTTTT
-,TRBV9,-,TRBJ2-7,CASSVARAGEQYF,TGTGCCAGCAGCGTAGCTCGAGCCGGGGAGCAGTACTTC
-,TRBV5-3,-,TRBJ1-5,CARSFKRDKPQHF,TGTGCCAGAAGCTTCAAAAGAGATAAGCCCCAGCATTTT
-,TRBV29-1,once,TRBJ2-5,CSVYQGGIETQYF,TGCAGCGTGTATCAGGGGGGAATAGAGACCCAGTACTTC
TRBD1,TRBV7-3,-,TRBJ1-5,CASSLRADRSNQPQHF,TGTGCCAGCAGCTTGAGGGCGGACAGGAGCAATCAGCCCCAGCATTTT
TRBD2,TRBV19,-,TRBJ2-5,CASSVRTSGRRETQYF,TGTGCCAGTAGTGTCCGGACTAGCGGGAGAAGGGAGACCCAGTACTTC
TRBD2,TRBV28,-,TRBJ2-1,CASSLGGLAGANEQFF,TGTGCCAGCAGTTTAGGCGGACTAGCGGGAGCTAATGAGCAGTTCTTC
TRBD1,TRBV7-2,-,TRBJ1-1,CASSQHTGGNTEAFF,TGTGCCAGCAGCCAACACACAGGGGGAAACACTGAAGCTTTCTTT
-,TRBV9,-,TRBJ2-3,CASSAFRESYTQYF,TGTGCCAGCAGCGCTTTTCGGGAGTCATATACGCAGTATTTT
-,TRBV5-1,few,TRBJ1-2,CASSELETNYGYTF,TGCGCCAGCAGCGAGCTTGAAACTAACTATGGCTACACCTTC
TRBD2,TRBV29-1,-,TRBJ2-5,CSVRLAGGETQYF,TGCAGCGTCCGACTAGCAGGCGGGGAGACCCAGTACTTC
-,TRBV5-1,once,TRBJ2-3,CASSSTGQFTDTQYF,TGCGCCAGCAGCTCAACCGGACAGTTCACAGATACGCAGTATTTT
TRBD1,TRBV28,-,TRBJ1-2,CASSWAGQGRGRYGYTF,TGTGCCAGCAGCTGGGCGGGACAGGGGAGGGGTCGGTATGGCTACACCTTC
TRBD1,TRBV7-8,many,TRBJ1-2,CASSFDRGSYTF,TGTGCCAGCAGCTTCGACAGGGGTAGCTACACCTTC
-,TRBV7-8,-,TRBJ2-7,CASSQGLAWGFREQYF,TGTGCCAGCAGCCAAGGCTTAGCGTGGGGTTTCCGGGAGCAGTACTTC
-,TRBV15,few,TRBJ2-5,CATSRDSRVFETQYF,TGTGCCACCAGCAGAGATTCCAGGGTTTTTGAGACCCAGTACTTC
TRBD2,TRBV10-3,once,TRBJ2-7,CAISGSGAPYEQYF,TGTGCCATCAGTGGGAGCGGGGCCCCCTACGAGCAGTACTTC
TRBD1,TRBV28,-,TRBJ1-2,CASSAGQASNGYTF,TGTGCCAGCAGCGCGGGACAGGCGTCGAATGGCTACACCTTC
TRBD2,TRBV4-2,-,TRBJ2-7,CASSQDLGTSFSYEQYF,TGTGCCAGCAGCCAAGATCTGGGGACTAGCTTCTCCTACGAGCAGTACTTC
-,TRBV5-1,-,TRBJ2-2,CASSPLFDQNEELFF,TGCGCCAGCAGCCCTCTATTCGATCAAAACGAGGAGCTGTTTTTT
-,TRBV20-1,-,TRBJ1-2,CSAFVGDGYTF,TGCAGTGCTTTTGTGGGGGATGGCTACACCTTC
-,TRBV10-3,-,TRBJ2-2,CAISKGGSNTGELFF,TGTGCCATCAGCAAAGGAGGCAGTAACACCGGGGAGCTGTTTTTT
-,TRBV19,few,TRBJ1-1,CASSIAEDTTEAFF,TGTGCCAGTAGTATAGCTGAGGACACCACTGAAGCTTTCTTT
-,TRBV5-1,-,TRBJ2-6,CASSAGQTGANVLTF,TGCGCCAGCAGCGCGGGACAGACTGGGGCCAACGTCCTGACTTTC
-,TRBV7-2,-,TRBJ2-7,CASSLLGTGHYEQYF,TGTGCCAGCAGCTTACTTGGTACAGGGCACTACGAGCAGTACTTC
TRBD1,TRBV27,-,TRBJ1-2,CASSPSGTGIGGYTF,TGTGCCAGCAGTCCATCCGGGACAGGGATTGGGGGCTACACCTTC
-,TRBV5-1,once,TRBJ1-4,CASSSGQDLGELFF,TGCGCCAGCAGCTCGGGCCAGGACCTTGGGGAACTGTTTTTT
TRBD2,TRBV19,-,TRBJ2-7,CALARTSGFSYEQYF,TGTGCCCTTGCCAGGACTAGCGGGTTCTCCTACGAGCAGTACTTC
TRBD2,TRBV5-1,-,TRBJ2-2,CASSWTSGRARNTGELFF,TGCGCCAGCAGCTGGACTAGCGGGAGGGCCCGGAACACCGGGGAGCTGTTTTTT
TRBD2,TRBV6-4,-,TRBJ2-3,CASSEAGASGTDTQYF,TGTGCCAGCAGTGAAGCGGGAGCCTCGGGGACAGATACGCAGTATTTT
-,TRBV29-1,-,TRBJ1-2,CSVEKVSGGTANYGYTF,TGCAGCGTTGAAAAAGTGTCTGGCGGGACTGCTAACTATGGCTACACCTTC
-,TRBV20-1,-,TRBJ2-5,CSARPRETQYF,TGCAGTGCTAGGCCGAGGGAGACCCAGTACTTC
-,TRBV30,-,TRBJ2-1,CAWSLGSECQFF,TGTGCCTGGAGTCTGGGCTCGGAGTGTCAGTTCTTC
-,TRBV4-2,-,TRBJ2-7,CASSQEVGRYSYEQYF,TGTGCCAGCAGCCAAGAAGTCGGCAGGTATTCCTACGAGCAGTACTTC
-,TRBV2,few,TRBJ1-4,CASSEALVELFF,TGTGCCAGCAGTGAAGCGCTTGTGGAACTGTTTTTT
-,TRBV7-3,-,TRBJ2-5,CASSLTMGQETQYF,TGTGCCAGCAGCTTAACCATGGGGCAAGAGACCCAGTACTTC
-,TRBV2,-,TRBJ2-3,CASSVQVSTDTQYF,TGTGCCAGCAGTGTACAAGTAAGCACAGATACGCAGTATTTT
-,TRBV27,-,TRBJ2-7,CASARSSGPPNSYEQYF,TGTGCCAGCGCGAGGAGTAGCGGACCACCTAACTCCTACGAGCAGTACTTC